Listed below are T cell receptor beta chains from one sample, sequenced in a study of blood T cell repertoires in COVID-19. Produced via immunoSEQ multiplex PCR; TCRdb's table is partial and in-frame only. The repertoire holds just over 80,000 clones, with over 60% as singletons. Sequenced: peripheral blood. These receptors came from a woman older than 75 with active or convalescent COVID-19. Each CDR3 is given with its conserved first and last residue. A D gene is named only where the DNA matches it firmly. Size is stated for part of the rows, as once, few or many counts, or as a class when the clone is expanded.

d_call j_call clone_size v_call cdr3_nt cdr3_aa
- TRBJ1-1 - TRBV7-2 TGTGCCAGCAGGGGGGGTGCAGGTGAAGCTTTCTTT CASRGGAGEAFF
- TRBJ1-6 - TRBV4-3 TGCGCCAGCAGCCAAGAGGGCAGGAATTCACCCCTCCACTTT CASSQEGRNSPLHF
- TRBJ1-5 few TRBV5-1 TGCGCCAGCAGCTTGGGGACAGAGCTCCAGCCCCAGCATTTT CASSLGTELQPQHF
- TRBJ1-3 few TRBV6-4 TGTGCCAGCAGTCCCCCAGGGGCTGGAAACACCATATATTTT CASSPPGAGNTIYF
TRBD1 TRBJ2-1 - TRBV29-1 TGCAGCGTTAACAGGGGAACCTACAATGAGCAGTTCTTC CSVNRGTYNEQFF
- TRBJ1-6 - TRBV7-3 TGTGCCAGCAGCTCCTCCACTGGTTATAATTCACCCCTCCACTTT CASSSSTGYNSPLHF
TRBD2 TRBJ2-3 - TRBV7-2 TGTGCCAGCAGCTCTCGGACTAGCGGGCCCACAGATACGCAGTATTTT CASSSRTSGPTDTQYF
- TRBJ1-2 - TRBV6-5 TGTGCCAGTTCGGGGAGTAACTATGGCTACACCTTC CASSGSNYGYTF
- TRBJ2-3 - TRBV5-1 TGCGCCAGCAGCGCGCGGACAGTCGGCGGGACAGATACGCAGTATTTT CASSARTVGGTDTQYF
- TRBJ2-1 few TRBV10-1 TGCGCCAGCAGTGAGGGGGGCCCTTACAATGAGCAGTTCTTC CASSEGGPYNEQFF
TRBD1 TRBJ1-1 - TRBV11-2 TGTGCCAGCAGCTTGGCGGAGACAGGGTTGGGCACTGAAGCTTTCTTT CASSLAETGLGTEAFF
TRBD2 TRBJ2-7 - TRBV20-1 TGCAGTGCTAGTCCGGCGGGGGGTCCAAACGAGCAGTACTTC CSASPAGGPNEQYF
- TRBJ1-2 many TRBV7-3 TGTGCCAGCAGCCCCACCCGGGGCGGGGGTGGCTACACCTTC CASSPTRGGGGYTF
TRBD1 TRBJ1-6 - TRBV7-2 TGTGCCAGCAGCCGGGACAGGGGATACAATTCACCCCTCCACTTT CASSRDRGYNSPLHF
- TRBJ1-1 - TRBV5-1 TGCGCCAGCGGCGAGGCAGCAGACACTGAAGCTTTCTTT CASGEAADTEAFF
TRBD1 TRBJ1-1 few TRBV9 TGTGCCAGCAGCCTACAGGGGCTGGGGACTGAAGCTTTCTTT CASSLQGLGTEAFF
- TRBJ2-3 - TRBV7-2 TGTGCCAGCAGCTTACTATGGTCAGATACGCAGTATTTT CASSLLWSDTQYF
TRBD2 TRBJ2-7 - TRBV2 TGTGCCAGCAACCTAGCGGGCTTCCACGAGCAGTACTTC CASNLAGFHEQYF
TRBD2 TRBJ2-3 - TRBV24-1 TGTGCCACCAGTGATCCAAGCGGGGCGGGGGATACGCAGTATTTT CATSDPSGAGDTQYF
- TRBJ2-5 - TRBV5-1 TGCGCCAGCAGCCCGGAAACAGGGAGGGCGAAGACCCAGTACTTC CASSPETGRAKTQYF
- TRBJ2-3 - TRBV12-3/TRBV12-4 TGTGCCAGCAGGGGAGAGCCAGATACGCAGTATTTT CASRGEPDTQYF
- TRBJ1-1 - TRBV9 TGTGCCAGCAGCTCAAGGACTCGGGGGTACACTGAAGCTTTCTTT CASSSRTRGYTEAFF
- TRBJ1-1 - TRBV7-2 TGTGCCAGCAGCTTAGAGGGACAAAGGAACACTGAAGCTTTCTTT CASSLEGQRNTEAFF
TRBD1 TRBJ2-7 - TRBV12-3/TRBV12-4 TGTGCCAGCAGTCGGGACAGGGTCCTCGAGCAGTACTTC CASSRDRVLEQYF
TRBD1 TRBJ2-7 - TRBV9 TGTGCCAGCAGCGTGAGAACAGGGGTACCCTACGAGCAGTACTTC CASSVRTGVPYEQYF
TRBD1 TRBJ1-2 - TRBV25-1 TGTGCCAGCAGTGAATTCCGGACAGGGGGCGACTACACCTTC CASSEFRTGGDYTF
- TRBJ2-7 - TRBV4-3 TGCGCCAGCAGCCAAGATACACGACTATCCTACGAGCAGTACTTC CASSQDTRLSYEQYF
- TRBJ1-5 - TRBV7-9 TGTGCCAGCAGCCTAGGAGGCCAGCCCCAGCATTTT CASSLGGQPQHF
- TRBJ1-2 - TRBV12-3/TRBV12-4 TGTGCCAGCAAGGCAGGGGTAGACTATGGCTACACCTTC CASKAGVDYGYTF
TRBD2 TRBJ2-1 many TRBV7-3 TGTGCCAGCAGTCAGACTAGCGGGGGTTACAATGAGCAGTTCTTC CASSQTSGGYNEQFF
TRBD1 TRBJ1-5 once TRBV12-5 TGTGCTAGTGGTCCCGACAGGGATTGGCCCCAGCATTTT CASGPDRDWPQHF
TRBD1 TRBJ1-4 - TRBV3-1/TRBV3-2 TGTGCCAGCAGCTCGGGGACAGCAAATGAAAAACTGTTTTTT CASSSGTANEKLFF
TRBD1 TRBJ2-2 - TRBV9 TGTGCCAGCAGCGTAGAACAGGGGGCCAGCGGGGAGCTGTTTTTT CASSVEQGASGELFF
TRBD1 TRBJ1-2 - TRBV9 TGTGCCAGCAGCGTAGATTTTCAGGGGGCCAGAGGCTACACCTTC CASSVDFQGARGYTF
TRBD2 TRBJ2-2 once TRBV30 TGTGCCTGGAGTGTAGGACTAGCGGGCGGGGAGCTGTTTTTT CAWSVGLAGGELFF
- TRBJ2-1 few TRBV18 TGTGCCAGCTCACCACCGTCGCGGAATGAGCAGTTCTTC CASSPPSRNEQFF
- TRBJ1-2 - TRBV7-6 TGTGCCAGCAGCTTAAACAGGGACTATGGCTACACCTTC CASSLNRDYGYTF
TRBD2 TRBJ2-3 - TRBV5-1 TGCGCCAGTTCCGGCGGCGGGGGTACAGATACGCAGTATTTT CASSGGGGTDTQYF
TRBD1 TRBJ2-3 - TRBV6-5 TGTGCCAGCAGACTGGACAGGGGCACAGATACGCAGTATTTT CASRLDRGTDTQYF
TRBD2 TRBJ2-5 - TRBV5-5 TGTGCCAGCAGCGGAGCGGGAGTTTGGGAGACCCAGTACTTC CASSGAGVWETQYF
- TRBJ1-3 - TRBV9 TGTGCCAGCAGCGTAGGAGGGAGCATAACCTCTGGAAACACCATATATTTT CASSVGGSITSGNTIYF
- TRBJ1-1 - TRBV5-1 TGCGCCAGCAGCAAGGAGGGACCGAACACTGAAGCTTTCTTT CASSKEGPNTEAFF
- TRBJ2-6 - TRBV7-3 TGTGCCAGCAGCTCAAAACCCTACCCGGGACACCATTTGGGGGGGGCCAACGTCCTGACTTTC CASSSKPYPGHHLGGANVLTF
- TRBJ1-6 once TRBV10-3 TGTGCCATCAAGGGGGGGACACCAAATTCACCCCTCCACTTT CAIKGGTPNSPLHF
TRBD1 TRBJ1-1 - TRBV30 TGTGCCTGGAGCCTCGGAGGGACAGGTCCTGTCGCTGAAGCTTTCTTT CAWSLGGTGPVAEAFF
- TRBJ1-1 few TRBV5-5 TGTGCCAGCAGCTCCATCGGGGGGGTGATGAACACTGAAGCTTTCTTT CASSSIGGVMNTEAFF
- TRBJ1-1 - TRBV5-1 TGCGCCAGCAGCTTAACAGGCTTGAACACTGAAGCTTTCTTT CASSLTGLNTEAFF
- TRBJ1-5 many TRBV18 TGTGCCAGCTCAGTGGGGCCGGCTGGCAATCAGCCCCAGCATTTT CASSVGPAGNQPQHF
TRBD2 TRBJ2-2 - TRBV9 TGTGCCAGCAGCGTTCTAGCGGGGGGATCGACACCGGGGGAGCTGTTTTTT CASSVLAGGSTPGELFF
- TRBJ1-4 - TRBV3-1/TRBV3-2 TGTGCCAGCAACCTCCCTTCAGGGGTGGCGACTAATGAAAAACTGTTTTTT CASNLPSGVATNEKLFF
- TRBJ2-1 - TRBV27 TGTGCCAGCAGTTGGAGCAGAAACAATGAGCAGTTCTTC CASSWSRNNEQFF
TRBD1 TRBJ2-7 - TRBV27 TGTGCCAGCAGCTTCGACAGGGGCGAGCAGTACTTC CASSFDRGEQYF
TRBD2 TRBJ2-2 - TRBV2 TGTGCCAGCAGTCGATCTAGCGGGGGGTTTTCCGGGGAGCTGTTTTTT CASSRSSGGFSGELFF